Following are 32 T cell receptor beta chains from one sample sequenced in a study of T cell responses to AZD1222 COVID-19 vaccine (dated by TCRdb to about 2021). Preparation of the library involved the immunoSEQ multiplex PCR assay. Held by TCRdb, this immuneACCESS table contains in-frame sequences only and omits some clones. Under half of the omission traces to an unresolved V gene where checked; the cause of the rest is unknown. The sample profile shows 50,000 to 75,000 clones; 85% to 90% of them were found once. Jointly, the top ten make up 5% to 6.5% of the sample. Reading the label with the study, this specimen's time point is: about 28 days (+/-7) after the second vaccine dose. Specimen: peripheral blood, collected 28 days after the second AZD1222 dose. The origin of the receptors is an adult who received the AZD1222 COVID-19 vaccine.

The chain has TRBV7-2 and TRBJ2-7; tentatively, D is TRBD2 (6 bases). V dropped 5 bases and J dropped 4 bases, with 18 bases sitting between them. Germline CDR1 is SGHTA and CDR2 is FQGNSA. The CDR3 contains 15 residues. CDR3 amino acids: CASSKRVAEAYEQYF. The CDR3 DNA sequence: TGTGCCAGCAGCAAGAGAGTAGCGGAGGCATACGAGCAGTACTTC. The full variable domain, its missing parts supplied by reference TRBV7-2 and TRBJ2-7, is GAGVSQSPSNKVTEKGKDVELRCDPISGHTALYWYRQSLGQGLEFLIYFQGNSAPDKSGLPSDRFSAERTGGSVSTLTIQRTQQEDSAVYLCASSKRVAEAYEQYFGPGTRLTVT.

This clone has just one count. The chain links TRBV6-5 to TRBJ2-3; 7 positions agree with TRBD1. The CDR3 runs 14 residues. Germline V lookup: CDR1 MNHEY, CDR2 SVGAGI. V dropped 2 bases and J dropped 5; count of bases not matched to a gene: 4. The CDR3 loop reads CASSYRGRGDTQYF. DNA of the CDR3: TGTGCCAGCAGTTACAGGGGGCGCGGAGATACGCAGTATTTT.

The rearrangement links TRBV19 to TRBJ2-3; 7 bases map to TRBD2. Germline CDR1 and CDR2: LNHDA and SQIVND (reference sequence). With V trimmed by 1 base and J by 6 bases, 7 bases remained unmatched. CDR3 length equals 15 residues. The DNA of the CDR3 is TGTGCCAGTAGTATAGGGGCGGGGGTGTCGGATACGCAGTATTTT. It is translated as CASSIGAGVSDTQYF.

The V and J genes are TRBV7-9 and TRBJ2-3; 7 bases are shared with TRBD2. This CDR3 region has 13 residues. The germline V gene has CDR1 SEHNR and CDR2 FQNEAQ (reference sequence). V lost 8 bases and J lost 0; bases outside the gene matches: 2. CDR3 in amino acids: CASERESTDTQYF. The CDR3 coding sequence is TGTGCCAGCGAGCGGGAAAGCACAGATACGCAGTATTTT.

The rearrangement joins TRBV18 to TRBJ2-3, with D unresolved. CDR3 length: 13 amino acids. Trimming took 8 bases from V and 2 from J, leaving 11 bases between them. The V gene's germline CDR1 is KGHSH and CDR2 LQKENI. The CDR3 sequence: CASAGAYTDTQYF. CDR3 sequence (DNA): TGTGCCAGCGCCGGTGCCTACACAGATACGCAGTATTTT.

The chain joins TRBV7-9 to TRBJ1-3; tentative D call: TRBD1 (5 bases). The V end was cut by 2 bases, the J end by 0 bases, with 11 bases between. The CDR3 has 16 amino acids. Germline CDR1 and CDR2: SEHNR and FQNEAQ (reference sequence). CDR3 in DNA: TGTGCCAGCAGCTTAACGCTCGGGACCTCTGGAAACACCATATATTTT. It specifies CASSLTLGTSGNTIYF.

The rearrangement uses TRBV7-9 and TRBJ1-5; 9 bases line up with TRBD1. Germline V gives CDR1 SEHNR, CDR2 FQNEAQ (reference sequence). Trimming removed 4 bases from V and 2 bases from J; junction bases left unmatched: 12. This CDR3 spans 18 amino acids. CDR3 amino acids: CASSSSDRGEEGNQPQHF. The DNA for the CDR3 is TGTGCCAGCAGCTCCTCGGACAGGGGCGAGGAAGGCAATCAGCCCCAGCATTTT.

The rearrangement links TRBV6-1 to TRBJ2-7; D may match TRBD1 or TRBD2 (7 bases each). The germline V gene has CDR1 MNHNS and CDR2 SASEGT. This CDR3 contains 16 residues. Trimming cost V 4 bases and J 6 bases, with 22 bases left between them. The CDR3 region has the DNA TGTGCCAGCAGTGGGGGGGGGACAGTGAAGGTTTCCGAGCAGTACTTC. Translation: CASSGGGTVKVSEQYF.

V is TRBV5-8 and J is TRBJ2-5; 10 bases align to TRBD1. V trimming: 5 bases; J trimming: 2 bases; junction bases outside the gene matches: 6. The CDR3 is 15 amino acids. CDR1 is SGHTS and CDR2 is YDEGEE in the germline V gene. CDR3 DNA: TGTGCCAGCAGTTCCGGGACAGGGGCTCAAGAGACCCAGTACTTC. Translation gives CASSSGTGAQETQYF. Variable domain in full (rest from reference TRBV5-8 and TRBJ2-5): EAGVTQSPTHLIKTRGQQATLRCSPISGHTSVYWYQQALGLGLQFLLWYDEGEERNRGNFPPRFSGRQFPNYSSELNVNALELEDSALYLCASSSGTGAQETQYFGPGTRLLVL.

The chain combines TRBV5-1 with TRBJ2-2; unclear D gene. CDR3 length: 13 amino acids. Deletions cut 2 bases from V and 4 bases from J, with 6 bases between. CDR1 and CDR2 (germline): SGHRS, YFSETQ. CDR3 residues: CASSFVGTGELFF. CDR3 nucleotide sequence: TGCGCCAGCAGCTTCGTCGGCACCGGGGAGCTGTTTTTT.

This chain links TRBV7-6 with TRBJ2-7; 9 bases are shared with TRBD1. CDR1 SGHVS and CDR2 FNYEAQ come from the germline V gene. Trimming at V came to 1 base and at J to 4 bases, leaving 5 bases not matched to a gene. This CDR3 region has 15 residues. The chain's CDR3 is CASSLDLDRGYEQYF. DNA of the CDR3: TGTGCCAGCAGCTTAGACCTTGACAGGGGGTACGAGCAGTACTTC.

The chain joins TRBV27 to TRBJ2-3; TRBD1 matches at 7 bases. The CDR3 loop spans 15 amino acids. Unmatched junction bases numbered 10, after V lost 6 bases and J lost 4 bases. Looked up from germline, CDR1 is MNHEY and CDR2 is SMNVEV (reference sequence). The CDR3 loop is CASRSDRAVSDTQYF. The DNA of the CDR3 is TGTGCCAGCAGATCCGACAGGGCAGTCTCAGATACGCAGTATTTT.

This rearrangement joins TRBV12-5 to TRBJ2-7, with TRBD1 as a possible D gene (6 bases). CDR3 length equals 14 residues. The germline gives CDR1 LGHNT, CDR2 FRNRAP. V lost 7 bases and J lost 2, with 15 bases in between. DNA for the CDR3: TGTGCTAGTGTCCTCGGACAGTTTGCCTACGAGCAGTACTTC. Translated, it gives CASVLGQFAYEQYF.

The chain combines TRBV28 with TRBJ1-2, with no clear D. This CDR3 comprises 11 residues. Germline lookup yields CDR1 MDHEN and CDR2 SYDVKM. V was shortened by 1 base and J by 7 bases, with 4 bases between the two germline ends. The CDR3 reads CASSLLRGYTF. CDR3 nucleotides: TGTGCCAGCAGTTTATTGCGTGGCTACACCTTC.

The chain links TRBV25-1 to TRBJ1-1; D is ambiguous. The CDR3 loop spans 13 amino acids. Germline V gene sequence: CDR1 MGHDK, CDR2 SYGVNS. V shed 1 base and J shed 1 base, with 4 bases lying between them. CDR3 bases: TGTGCCAGCAGTGAATGGGGGAACACTGAAGCTTTCTTT. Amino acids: CASSEWGNTEAFF.

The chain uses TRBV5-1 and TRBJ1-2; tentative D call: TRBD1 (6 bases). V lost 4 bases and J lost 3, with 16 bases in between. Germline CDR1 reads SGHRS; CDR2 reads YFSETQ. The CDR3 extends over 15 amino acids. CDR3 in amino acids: CASSPQTGNDYGYTF. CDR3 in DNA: TGCGCCAGCAGCCCCCAAACAGGGAATGACTATGGCTACACCTTC.

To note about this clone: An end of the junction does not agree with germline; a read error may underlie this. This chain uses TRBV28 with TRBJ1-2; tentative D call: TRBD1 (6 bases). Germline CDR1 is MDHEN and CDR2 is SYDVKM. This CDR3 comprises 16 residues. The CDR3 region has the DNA TGTGCCAGCACTTTACTGTCCCACAGGGCTAACTATGGCTACACCTTC. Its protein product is CASTLLSHRANYGYTF.

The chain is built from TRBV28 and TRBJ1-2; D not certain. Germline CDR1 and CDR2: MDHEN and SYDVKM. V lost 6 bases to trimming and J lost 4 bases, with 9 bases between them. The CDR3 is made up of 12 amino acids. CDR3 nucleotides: TGTGCCAGCAGGCTAACCCTCTATGGCTACACCTTC. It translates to CASRLTLYGYTF.

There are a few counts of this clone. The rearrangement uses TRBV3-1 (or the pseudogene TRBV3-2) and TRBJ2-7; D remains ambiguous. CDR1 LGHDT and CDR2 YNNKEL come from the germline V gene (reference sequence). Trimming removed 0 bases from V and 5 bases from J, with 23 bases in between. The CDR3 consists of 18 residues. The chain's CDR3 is CASSQDWQGPFAWNEQYF. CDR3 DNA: TGTGCCAGCAGCCAAGATTGGCAAGGCCCCTTTGCCTGGAACGAGCAGTACTTC.

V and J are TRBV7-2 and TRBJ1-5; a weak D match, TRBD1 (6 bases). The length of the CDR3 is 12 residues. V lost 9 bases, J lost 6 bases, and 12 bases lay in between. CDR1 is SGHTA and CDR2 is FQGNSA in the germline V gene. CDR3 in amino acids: CASKGGAQPQHF. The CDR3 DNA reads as TGTGCCAGTAAGGGGGGGGCTCAGCCCCAGCATTTT.

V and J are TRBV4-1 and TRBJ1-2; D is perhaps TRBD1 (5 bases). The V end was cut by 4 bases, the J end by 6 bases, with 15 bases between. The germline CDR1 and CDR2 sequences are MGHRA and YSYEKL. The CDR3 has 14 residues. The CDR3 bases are TGCGCCAGCAGCCCCCTGGAGGGGAACGATGGCTACACCTTC. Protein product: CASSPLEGNDGYTF.

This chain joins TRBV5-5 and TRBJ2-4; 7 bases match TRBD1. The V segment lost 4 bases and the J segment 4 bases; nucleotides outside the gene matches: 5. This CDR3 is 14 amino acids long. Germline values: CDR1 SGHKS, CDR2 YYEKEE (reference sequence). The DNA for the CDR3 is TGTGCCAGCAGCCAAGGGACAGTTAAAAACATTCAGTACTTC. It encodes CASSQGTVKNIQYF.

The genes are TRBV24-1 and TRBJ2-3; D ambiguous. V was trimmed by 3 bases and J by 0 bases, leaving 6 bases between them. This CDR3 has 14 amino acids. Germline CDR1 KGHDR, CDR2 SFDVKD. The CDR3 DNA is TGTGCCACCAGTGATCGTACTAGCACAGATACGCAGTATTTT. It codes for CATSDRTSTDTQYF.

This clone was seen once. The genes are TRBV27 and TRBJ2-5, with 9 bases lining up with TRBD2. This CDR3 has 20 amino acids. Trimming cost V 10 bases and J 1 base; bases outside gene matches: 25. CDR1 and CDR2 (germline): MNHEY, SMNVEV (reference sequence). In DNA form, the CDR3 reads TGTGCCACGGCACGGCGGGGACTAGCAACGAATACGGGTCCCCAAGAGACCCAGTACTTC. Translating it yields CATARRGLATNTGPQETQYF.

The CDR3 DNA is TGCAGCGTTGAAGGGGGCGGGAACGGTGAAGCTTTCTTT. It yields the protein CSVEGGGNGEAFF. The chain joins TRBV29-1 to TRBJ1-1; possibly TRBD1 for D (5 bases). Trimming took off 1 base at V and 7 bases at J, with 13 bases between the two ends. The germline gives CDR1 SQVTM, CDR2 ANQGSEA. The CDR3 spans 13 residues.

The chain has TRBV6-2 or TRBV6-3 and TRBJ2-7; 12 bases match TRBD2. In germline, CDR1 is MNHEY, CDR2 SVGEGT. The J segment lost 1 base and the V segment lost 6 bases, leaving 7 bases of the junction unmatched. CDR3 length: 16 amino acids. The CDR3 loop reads CASSRRTSGGSYEQYF. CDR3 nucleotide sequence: TGTGCCAGCAGCCGACGCACTAGCGGGGGGTCCTACGAGCAGTACTTC.

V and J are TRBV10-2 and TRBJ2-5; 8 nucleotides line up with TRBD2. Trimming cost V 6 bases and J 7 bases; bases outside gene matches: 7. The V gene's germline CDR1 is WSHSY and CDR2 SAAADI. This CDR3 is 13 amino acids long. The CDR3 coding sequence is TGCGCCAGCAGAGCGGGGGAGGGAGGGACCCAGTACTTC. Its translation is CASRAGEGGTQYF.

The CDR3 DNA reads TGTGCCAGTGTCCCGGACAGGGACCGTGATGGCTACACCTTC. It yields the protein CASVPDRDRDGYTF. This rearrangement joins TRBV19 to TRBJ1-2; TRBD1 agrees at 8 bases. V gave up 8 bases and J gave up 6 bases; unmatched junction bases: 11. This CDR3 region has 14 residues. The germline V gene encodes CDR1 LNHDA and CDR2 SQIVND (reference sequence). Full variable domain (outside the CDR3, taken from reference TRBV19 and TRBJ1-2): DGGITQSPKYLFRKEGQNVTLSCEQNLNHDAMYWYRQDPGQGLRLIYYSQIVNDFQKGDIAEGYSVSREKKESFPLTVTSAQKNPTAFYLCASVPDRDRDGYTFGSGTRLTVV.

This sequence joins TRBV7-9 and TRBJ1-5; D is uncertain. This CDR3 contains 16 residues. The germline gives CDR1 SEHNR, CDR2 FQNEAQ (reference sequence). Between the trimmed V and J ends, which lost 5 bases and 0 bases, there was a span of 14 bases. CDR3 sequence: CASSRVDGYSNQPQHF. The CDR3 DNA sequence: TGTGCCAGCAGCCGAGTAGACGGTTATAGCAATCAGCCCCAGCATTTT.

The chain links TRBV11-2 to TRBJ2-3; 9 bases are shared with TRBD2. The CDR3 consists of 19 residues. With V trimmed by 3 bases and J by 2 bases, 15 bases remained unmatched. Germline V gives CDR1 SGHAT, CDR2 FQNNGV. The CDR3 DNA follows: TGTGCCAGCAGCTTGGCAAGGGTGGTGAAGCGGGGGGCCACAGATACGCAGTATTTT. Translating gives CASSLARVVKRGATDTQYF.

The CDR3 DNA follows: TGCGCCAGCAGCTGGTCGATTCAGACCGACTACGAGCAGTACTTC. It yields the protein CASSWSIQTDYEQYF. The V gene is TRBV5-1, the J gene TRBJ2-7, with D hard to call. The germline V gene has CDR1 SGHRS and CDR2 YFSETQ. Trimming removed 3 bases at V and 3 bases at J, with 16 bases between. CDR3 length: 15 residues. Full variable domain (remainder filled in from reference TRBV5-1 and TRBJ2-7): KAGVTQTPRYLIKTRGQQVTLSCSPISGHRSVSWYQQTPGQGLQFLFEYFSETQRNKGNFPGRFSGRQFSNSRSEMNVSTLELGDSALYLCASSWSIQTDYEQYFGPGTRLTVT.

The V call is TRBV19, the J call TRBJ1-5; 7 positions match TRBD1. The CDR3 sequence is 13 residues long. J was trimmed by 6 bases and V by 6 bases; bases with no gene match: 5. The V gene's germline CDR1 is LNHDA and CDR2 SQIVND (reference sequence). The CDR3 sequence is CASRQGIPQPQHF. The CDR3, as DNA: TGTGCCAGTAGACAGGGGATCCCTCAGCCCCAGCATTTT.